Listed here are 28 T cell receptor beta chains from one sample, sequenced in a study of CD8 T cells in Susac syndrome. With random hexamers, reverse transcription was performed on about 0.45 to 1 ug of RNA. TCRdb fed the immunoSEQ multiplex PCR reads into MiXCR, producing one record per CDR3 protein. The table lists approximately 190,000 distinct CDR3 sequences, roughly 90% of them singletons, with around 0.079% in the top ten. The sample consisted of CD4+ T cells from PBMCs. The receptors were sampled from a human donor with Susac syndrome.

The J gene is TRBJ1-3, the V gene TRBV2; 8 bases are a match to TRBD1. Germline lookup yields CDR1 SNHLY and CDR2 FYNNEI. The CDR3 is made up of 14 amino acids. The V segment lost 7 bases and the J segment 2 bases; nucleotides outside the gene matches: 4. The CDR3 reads CASTADRAGNTIYF. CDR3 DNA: TGTGCCAGCACGGCGGACAGGGCTGGAAACACCATATATTTT.

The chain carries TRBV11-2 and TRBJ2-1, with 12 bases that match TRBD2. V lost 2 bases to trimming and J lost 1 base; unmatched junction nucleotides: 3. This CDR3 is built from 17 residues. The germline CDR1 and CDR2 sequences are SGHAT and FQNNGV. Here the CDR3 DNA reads TGTGCCAGCAGCTTAACCCTAGCGGGGGGGTCCTACAATGAGCAGTTCTTC. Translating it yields CASSLTLAGGSYNEQFF.

CDR3 bases: TGCGCCAGCAGCCAAGGAGTAGTCGGAAGCAATCAGCCCCAGCATTTT. Residues: CASSQGVVGSNQPQHF. The rearrangement joins TRBV4-1 to TRBJ1-5; D not resolved. The germline gives CDR1 MGHRA, CDR2 YSYEKL. The CDR3 loop spans 16 amino acids. The V end was cut by 1 base, the J end by 1 base, with 11 bases between.

The CDR3 is CAIMSQRGGLRPDTQYF. CDR3 bases: TGTGCCATCATGTCCCAGCGGGGGGGCCTTCGCCCGGATACGCAGTATTTT. This chain joins TRBV10-3 and TRBJ2-3; 10 nucleotides align to TRBD2. Germline CDR1 reads ENHRY; CDR2 reads SYGVKD. J gave up 6 bases and V 7 bases, and 16 bases lay outside the gene matches. This CDR3 is built from 17 residues.

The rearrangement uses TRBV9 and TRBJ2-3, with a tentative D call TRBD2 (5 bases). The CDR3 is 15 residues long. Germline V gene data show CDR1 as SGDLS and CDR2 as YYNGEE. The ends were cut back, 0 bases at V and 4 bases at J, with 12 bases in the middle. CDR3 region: CASSVAGSGADTQYF. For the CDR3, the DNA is TGTGCCAGCAGCGTAGCCGGCAGCGGCGCAGATACGCAGTATTTT.

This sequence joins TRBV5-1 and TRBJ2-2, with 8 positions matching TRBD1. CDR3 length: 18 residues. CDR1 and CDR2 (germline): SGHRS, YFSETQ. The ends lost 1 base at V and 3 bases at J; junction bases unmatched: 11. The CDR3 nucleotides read TGCGCCAGCAGCTTGTGGGCAGGGGGCTCTAAGGACACCGGGGAGCTGTTTTTT. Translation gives CASSLWAGGSKDTGELFF.

CDR3 sequence (DNA): TGCGCCAGCAGCTTTCGGGGGGGAGGAGAAAAACTGTTTTTT. Protein sequence: CASSFRGGGEKLFF. The V gene is TRBV5-1, the J gene TRBJ1-4; D might be TRBD1 (5 bases). CDR3 size: 14 residues. Germline CDR1 reads SGHRS; CDR2 reads YFSETQ. The germline V and J ends were trimmed by 2 bases and 8 bases, with 13 bases remaining between them.

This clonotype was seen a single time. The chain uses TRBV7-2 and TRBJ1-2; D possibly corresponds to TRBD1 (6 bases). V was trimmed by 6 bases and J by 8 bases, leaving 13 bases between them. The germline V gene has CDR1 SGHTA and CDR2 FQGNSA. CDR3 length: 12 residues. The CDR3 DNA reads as TGTGCCAGCAGAGAACAGGGTGAAGGCTACACCTTC. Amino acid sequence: CASREQGEGYTF.

The CDR3 DNA sequence: TGCAGTGCTGCTTTGAGATCCTATGGCTACACCTTC. This codes for CSAALRSYGYTF. This chain links TRBV20-1 with TRBJ1-2, with D unclear. Trimming left V 5 bases short and J 4 bases short, with 11 bases between. Germline values: CDR1 DFQATT, CDR2 SNEGSKA (reference sequence). This CDR3 spans 12 amino acids.

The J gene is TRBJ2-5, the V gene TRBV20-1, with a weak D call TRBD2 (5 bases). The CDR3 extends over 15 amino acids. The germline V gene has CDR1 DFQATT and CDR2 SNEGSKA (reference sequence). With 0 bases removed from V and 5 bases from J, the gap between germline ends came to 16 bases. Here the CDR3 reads CSARDHNGGGETQYF. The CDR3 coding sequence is TGCAGTGCTAGAGATCATAACGGCGGCGGGGAGACCCAGTACTTC.

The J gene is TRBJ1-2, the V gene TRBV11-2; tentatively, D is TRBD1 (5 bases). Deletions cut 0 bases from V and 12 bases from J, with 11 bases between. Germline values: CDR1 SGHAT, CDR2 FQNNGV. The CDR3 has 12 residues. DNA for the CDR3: TGTGCCAGCAGCTTAGATGGTTCCAGGGACACCTTC. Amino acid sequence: CASSLDGSRDTF.

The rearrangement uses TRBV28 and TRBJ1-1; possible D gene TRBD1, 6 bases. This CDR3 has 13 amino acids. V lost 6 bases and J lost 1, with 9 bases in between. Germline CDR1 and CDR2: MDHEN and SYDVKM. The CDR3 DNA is TGTGCCAGCAGCCGGGACACGAACACTGAAGCTTTCTTT. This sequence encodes CASSRDTNTEAFF.

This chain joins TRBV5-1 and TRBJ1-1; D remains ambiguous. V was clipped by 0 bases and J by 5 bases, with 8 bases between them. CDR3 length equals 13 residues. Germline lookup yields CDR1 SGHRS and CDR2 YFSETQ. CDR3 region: CASSLAGETEAFF. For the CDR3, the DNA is TGCGCCAGCAGCTTGGCCGGGGAGACTGAAGCTTTCTTT.

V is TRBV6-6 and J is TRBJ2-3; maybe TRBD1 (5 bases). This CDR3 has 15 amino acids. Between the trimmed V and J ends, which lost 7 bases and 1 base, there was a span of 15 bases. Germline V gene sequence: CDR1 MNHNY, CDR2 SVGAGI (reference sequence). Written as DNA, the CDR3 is TGTGCCAGCATCCACAGCCAGGGCCGCACAGATACGCAGTATTTT. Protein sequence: CASIHSQGRTDTQYF.

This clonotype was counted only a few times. In nucleotides, the CDR3 is TGTGCCAGTAGCCTTTTGGGGAGACACAATGAGCAGTTCTTC. Translating it yields CASSLLGRHNEQFF. J is TRBJ2-1 and V is TRBV6-1, with D maybe TRBD2 (5 bases). V dropped 9 bases and J dropped 5 bases, with 17 bases sitting between them. CDR1 is MNHNS, CDR2 SASEGT, per germline. CDR3 length equals 14 residues.

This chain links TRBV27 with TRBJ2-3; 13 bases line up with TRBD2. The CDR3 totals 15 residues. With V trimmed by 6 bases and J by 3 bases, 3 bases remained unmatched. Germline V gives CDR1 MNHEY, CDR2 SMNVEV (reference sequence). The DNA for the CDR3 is TGTGCCAGCAGACTAGCGGGGGGGCCAACAGATACGCAGTATTTT. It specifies CASRLAGGPTDTQYF.

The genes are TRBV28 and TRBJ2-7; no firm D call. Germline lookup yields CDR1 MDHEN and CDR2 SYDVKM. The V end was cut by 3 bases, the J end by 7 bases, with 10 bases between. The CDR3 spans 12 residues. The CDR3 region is CASSFLSGEQYF. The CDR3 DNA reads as TGTGCCAGCAGTTTTCTATCCGGTGAGCAGTACTTC.

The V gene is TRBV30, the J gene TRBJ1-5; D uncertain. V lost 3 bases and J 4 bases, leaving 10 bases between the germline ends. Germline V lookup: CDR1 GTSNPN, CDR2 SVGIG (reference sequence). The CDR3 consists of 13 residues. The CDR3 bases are TGTGCCTGGAGCCTGGGAGCGAATCAGCCCCAGCATTTT. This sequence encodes CAWSLGANQPQHF. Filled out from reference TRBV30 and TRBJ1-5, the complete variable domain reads SQTIHQWPATLVQPVGSPLSLECTVEGTSNPNLYWYRQAAGRGLQLLFYSVGIGQISSEVPQNLSASRPQDRQFILSSKKLLLSDSGFYLCAWSLGANQPQHFGDGTRLSIL.

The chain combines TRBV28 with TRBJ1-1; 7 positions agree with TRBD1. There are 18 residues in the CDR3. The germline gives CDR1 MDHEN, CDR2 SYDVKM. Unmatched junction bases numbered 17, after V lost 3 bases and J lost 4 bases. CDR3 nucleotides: TGTGCCAGCAGTTTTCAATTCCGGGACAGAAAAGCTGGCACTGAAGCTTTCTTT. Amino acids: CASSFQFRDRKAGTEAFF.

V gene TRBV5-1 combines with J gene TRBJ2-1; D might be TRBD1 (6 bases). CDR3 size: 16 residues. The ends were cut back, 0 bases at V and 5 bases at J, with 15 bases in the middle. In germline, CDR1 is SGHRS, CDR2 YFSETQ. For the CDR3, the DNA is TGCGCCAGCAGCTTGGCCCTTGGGACACCCGACAATGAGCAGTTCTTC. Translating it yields CASSLALGTPDNEQFF. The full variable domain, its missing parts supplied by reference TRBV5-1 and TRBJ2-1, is KAGVTQTPRYLIKTRGQQVTLSCSPISGHRSVSWYQQTPGQGLQFLFEYFSETQRNKGNFPGRFSGRQFSNSRSEMNVSTLELGDSALYLCASSLALGTPDNEQFFGPGTRLTVL.

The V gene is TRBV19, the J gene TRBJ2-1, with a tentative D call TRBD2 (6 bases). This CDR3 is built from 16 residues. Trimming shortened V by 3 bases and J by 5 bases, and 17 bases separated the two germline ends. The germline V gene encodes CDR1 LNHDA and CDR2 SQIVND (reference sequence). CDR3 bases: TGTGCCAGTAGTATCTCGCGGGGAATAGATCACAATGAGCAGTTCTTC. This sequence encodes CASSISRGIDHNEQFF.

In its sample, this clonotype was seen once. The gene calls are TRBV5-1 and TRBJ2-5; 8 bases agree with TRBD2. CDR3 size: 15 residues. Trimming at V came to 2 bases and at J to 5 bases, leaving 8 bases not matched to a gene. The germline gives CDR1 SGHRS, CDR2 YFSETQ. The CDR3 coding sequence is TGCGCCAGCAGCTTCGCGGGGGGTCGGGCGGAGACCCAGTACTTC. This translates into CASSFAGGRAETQYF.

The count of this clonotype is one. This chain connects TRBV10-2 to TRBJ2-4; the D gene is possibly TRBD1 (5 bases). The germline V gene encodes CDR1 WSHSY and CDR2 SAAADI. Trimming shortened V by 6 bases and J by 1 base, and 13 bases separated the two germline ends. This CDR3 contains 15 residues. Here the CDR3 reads CASSVGSGAKNIQYF. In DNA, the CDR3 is TGCGCCAGCAGCGTGGGATCAGGGGCCAAAAACATTCAGTACTTC.

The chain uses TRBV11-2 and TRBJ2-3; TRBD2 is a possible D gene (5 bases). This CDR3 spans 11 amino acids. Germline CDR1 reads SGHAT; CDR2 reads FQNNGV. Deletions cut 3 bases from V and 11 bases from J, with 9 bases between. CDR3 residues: CASSLYREQYF. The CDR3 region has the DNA TGTGCCAGCAGCTTGTACCGGGAGCAGTATTTT.

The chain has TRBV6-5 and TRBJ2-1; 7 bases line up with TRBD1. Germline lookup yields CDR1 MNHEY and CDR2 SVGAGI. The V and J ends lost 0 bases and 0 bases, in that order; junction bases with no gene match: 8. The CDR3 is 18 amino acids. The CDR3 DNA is TGTGCCAGCAGTTACTCGGGGGACAGCGTTAGCTCCTACAATGAGCAGTTCTTC. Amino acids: CASSYSGDSVSSYNEQFF.

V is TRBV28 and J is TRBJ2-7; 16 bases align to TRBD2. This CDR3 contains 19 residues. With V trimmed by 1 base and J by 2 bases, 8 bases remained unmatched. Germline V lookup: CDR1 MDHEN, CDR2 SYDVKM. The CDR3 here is CASSLYWEGTSGGAYEQYF. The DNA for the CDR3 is TGTGCCAGCAGTTTATACTGGGAAGGGACTAGCGGGGGGGCCTACGAGCAGTACTTC.

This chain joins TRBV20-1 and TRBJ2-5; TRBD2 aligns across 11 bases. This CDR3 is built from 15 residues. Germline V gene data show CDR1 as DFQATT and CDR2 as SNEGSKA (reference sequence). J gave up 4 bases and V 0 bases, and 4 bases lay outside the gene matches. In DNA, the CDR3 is TGCAGTGCTAGAGACGTAGCGGGGGGGCGAGAGACCCAGTACTTC. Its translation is CSARDVAGGRETQYF.

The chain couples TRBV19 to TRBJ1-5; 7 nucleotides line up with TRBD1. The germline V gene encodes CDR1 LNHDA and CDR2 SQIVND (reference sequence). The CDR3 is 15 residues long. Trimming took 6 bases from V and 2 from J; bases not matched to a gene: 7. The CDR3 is CASRDHGQGNQPQHF. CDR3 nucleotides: TGTGCCAGTAGGGATCACGGACAGGGCAATCAGCCCCAGCATTTT.